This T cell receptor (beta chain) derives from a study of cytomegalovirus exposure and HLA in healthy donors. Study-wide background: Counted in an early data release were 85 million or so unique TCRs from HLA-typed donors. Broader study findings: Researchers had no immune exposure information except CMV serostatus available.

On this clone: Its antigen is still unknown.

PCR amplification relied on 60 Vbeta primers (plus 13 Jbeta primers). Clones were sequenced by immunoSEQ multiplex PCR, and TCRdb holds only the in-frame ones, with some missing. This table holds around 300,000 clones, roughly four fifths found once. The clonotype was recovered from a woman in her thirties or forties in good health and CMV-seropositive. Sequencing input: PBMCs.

The chain's CDR3 is CASSQEQGYEQYF. The CDR3 DNA is TGCGCCAGCAGCCAAGAACAGGGCTACGAGCAGTACTTC. The rearrangement joins TRBV4-3 to TRBJ2-7; possible D gene TRBD1, 6 bases. The CDR3 has 13 amino acids. Trimming took 0 bases from V and 3 from J, leaving 6 bases between them. CDR1 is LGHNA, CDR2 YSLEER, per germline.